The rows below give T cell receptor beta chains drawn from one sample of a study of PD-L1 blockade in urothelial cancer. Here immunoSEQ multiplex PCR was the method, and the copy in TCRdb shows in-frame clones only, minus some. The sample has around 45,000 clones, 82% seen once. Sequencing was performed on PBMCs, taken around atezolizumab (anti-PD-L1) treatment. The receptors stem from a man aged 45-60 years with urothelial cancer. Each CDR3 is given without its conserved first and last residue. The size field is filled for only some rows; it gives once, few, many or a size class.

J: TRBJ2-1; V: TRBV6-5; size: once; CDR3: ASSYSNNRGGQF
J: TRBJ2-1; V: TRBV9; size: .; CDR3: ASNRMAGDNEQF
J: TRBJ1-3; V: TRBV5-5; size: .; CDR3: ASSSQTAIASGNTIY
J: TRBJ1-1; V: TRBV5-1; size: .; CDR3: ASSLGGGMRPEAF
J: TRBJ2-2; V: TRBV5-3; size: .; CDR3: ARSVGLNTGELF
J: TRBJ2-7; V: TRBV9; size: .; CDR3: ASSVGLALAYEQY
J: TRBJ2-2; V: TRBV19; size: .; CDR3: ASSIRAPGKAGELF
J: TRBJ1-1; V: TRBV10-1; size: .; CDR3: ASSESKGIRGTGTEAF
J: TRBJ1-1; V: TRBV7-6; size: .; CDR3: ASSLAMQGTGTEAF
J: TRBJ2-1; V: TRBV4-1; size: .; CDR3: ASSQVALLSYNEQF
J: TRBJ1-1; V: TRBV29-1; size: few; CDR3: SVSRDKNTEAF
J: TRBJ2-3; V: TRBV5-1; size: .; CDR3: ASSLGGEHYTDTQY
J: TRBJ2-2; V: TRBV4-1; size: .; CDR3: ASRPLPRAGELF
J: TRBJ2-7; V: TRBV20-1; size: .; CDR3: SARASGEQY
J: TRBJ1-1; V: TRBV2; size: few; CDR3: ASRGRVRGTEAF
J: TRBJ1-2; V: TRBV7-9; size: .; CDR3: ASSLLELGGYT
J: TRBJ2-3; V: TRBV30; size: once; CDR3: AWRTGSIAGDTQY
J: TRBJ1-2; V: TRBV5-5; size: .; CDR3: ASSLLGSQGYT
J: TRBJ1-5; V: TRBV10-3; size: once; CDR3: AISTDGGSQPQH
J: TRBJ2-5; V: TRBV10-3; size: .; CDR3: AISGQGEETQY
J: TRBJ2-7; V: TRBV18; size: .; CDR3: ASSGSSYEQY
J: TRBJ1-1; V: TRBV19; size: .; CDR3: ASSIGGPAEAF
J: TRBJ2-1; V: TRBV30; size: .; CDR3: AWSLFEGLAVF
J: TRBJ1-1; V: TRBV7-9; size: once; CDR3: ASSVQAEAF
J: TRBJ2-7; V: TRBV19; size: .; CDR3: ASSMGLAEGEQY
J: TRBJ2-7; V: TRBV6-1; size: .; CDR3: ASRDSSYEQY
J: TRBJ2-1; V: TRBV11-3; size: .; CDR3: ASSPGRGAVDEQF
J: TRBJ2-5; V: TRBV19; size: .; CDR3: ASSMVQGYETQY